Listed below are T cell receptor beta chains from one sample, sequenced in a study of T cells in Graves' hyperthyroidism and ophthalmopathy. TCRdb re-called the multiplex PCR reads through MiXCR, storing one row per CDR3 protein. There are under 400,000 distinct CDR3 sequences in the sample; around a sixth occur only once, and around 33% lies in the top ten. The material sequenced was blood. These receptors came from a man in his thirties or forties with Graves' hyperthyroidism. CDR3s include the opening cysteine and the closing phenylalanine or tryptophan. D genes are given only for firm matches. Expanded clones get a size class; other rows say once, few or many, or leave the size out.

D gene: TRBD1
CDR3 length: 17
clone size: NA
J gene: TRBJ1-2
V gene: TRBV12-3/TRBV12-4
CDR3 DNA: TGTGCCAGCAGTTCCGGGGACAGACTCGCCGCTAACTATGGCTACACCTTC
CDR3 protein: CASSSGDRLAANYGYTF

D gene: TRBD1
CDR3 length: 17
clone size: many
J gene: TRBJ1-4
V gene: TRBV5-1
CDR3 DNA: TGCGCCAGCAGCTTGGATCCGTACAGGGGCACTAATGAAAAACTGTTTTTT
CDR3 protein: CASSLDPYRGTNEKLFF

D gene: NA
CDR3 length: 15
clone size: few
J gene: TRBJ1-1
V gene: TRBV10-3
CDR3 DNA: TGTGCCATCAGTGAGAGGTCAGGTTATCGCACTGAAGCTTTCTTT
CDR3 protein: CAISERSGYRTEAFF

D gene: TRBD1
CDR3 length: 15
clone size: few
J gene: TRBJ1-5
V gene: TRBV2
CDR3 DNA: TGTGCCAGCAGCGACCACGGACAGGGCAATCAGCCCCAGCATTTT
CDR3 protein: CASSDHGQGNQPQHF

D gene: NA
CDR3 length: 12
clone size: many
J gene: TRBJ1-1
V gene: TRBV13
CDR3 DNA: TGTGCCAGCAGCCCAACGGGCGCTGAAGCTTTCTTT
CDR3 protein: CASSPTGAEAFF

D gene: NA
CDR3 length: 16
clone size: NA
J gene: TRBJ2-5
V gene: TRBV20-1
CDR3 DNA: TGCAGTGCTAGGTCCCACGGACTCAATTCGGGGGAGACCCAGTACTTC
CDR3 protein: CSARSHGLNSGETQYF

D gene: NA
CDR3 length: 14
clone size: many
J gene: TRBJ2-2
V gene: TRBV3-1
CDR3 DNA: TGTGCCAGCAGGCCACAGGGTGACTCCGGGGAGCTGTTTTTT
CDR3 protein: CASRPQGDSGELFF

D gene: NA
CDR3 length: 11
clone size: many
J gene: TRBJ2-3
V gene: TRBV2
CDR3 DNA: TGTGCCAGCAGATACACAGATACGCAGTATTTT
CDR3 protein: CASRYTDTQYF

D gene: NA
CDR3 length: 13
clone size: NA
J gene: TRBJ1-3
V gene: TRBV9
CDR3 DNA: TGTGCCAGCAGCGTACCAGGGCGAAACACCATATATTTT
CDR3 protein: CASSVPGRNTIYF

D gene: TRBD2
CDR3 length: 15
clone size: many
J gene: TRBJ2-1
V gene: TRBV29-1
CDR3 DNA: TGCAGCGTTGATTCGGCGGGAGGGGCGGGAAATGAGCAGTTCTTC
CDR3 protein: CSVDSAGGAGNEQFF

D gene: NA
CDR3 length: 12
clone size: many
J gene: TRBJ1-2
V gene: TRBV6-5
CDR3 DNA: TGTGCCAGCAGTTACGGGGGCTATGGCTACACCTTC
CDR3 protein: CASSYGGYGYTF

D gene: NA
CDR3 length: 17
clone size: many
J gene: TRBJ2-7
V gene: TRBV2
CDR3 DNA: TGTGCCAGCAGTGAGTCGCTAGTCGTAGAGGGTTACAACGAGCAGTACTTC
CDR3 protein: CASSESLVVEGYNEQYF

D gene: NA
CDR3 length: 16
clone size: NA
J gene: TRBJ2-7
V gene: TRBV7-8
CDR3 DNA: TGTGCCAGCAGCTTACGGATTGGGGTCAAAGCCTACGAGCAGTACTTC
CDR3 protein: CASSLRIGVKAYEQYF

D gene: TRBD1
CDR3 length: 14
clone size: NA
J gene: TRBJ1-4
V gene: TRBV12-3/TRBV12-4
CDR3 DNA: TGTGCCAGCACCCCAGGGGGCGAGGGTGAAAAACTGTTTTTT
CDR3 protein: CASTPGGEGEKLFF

D gene: TRBD1
CDR3 length: 15
clone size: few
J gene: TRBJ2-1
V gene: TRBV6-1
CDR3 DNA: TGTGCCAGCAGCTATACAGGGGGCTCCTACAATGAGCAGTTCTTC
CDR3 protein: CASSYTGGSYNEQFF

D gene: NA
CDR3 length: 14
clone size: many
J gene: TRBJ1-5
V gene: TRBV30
CDR3 DNA: TGTGCCTGGAGTGAGGGGGAGCCCCATCAGCCCCAGCATTTT
CDR3 protein: CAWSEGEPHQPQHF

D gene: NA
CDR3 length: 15
clone size: once
J gene: TRBJ1-3
V gene: TRBV7-8
CDR3 DNA: TGTGCCAGCAGCCCGAGGCGTTTCTCTGGAAACACCATATATTTT
CDR3 protein: CASSPRRFSGNTIYF

D gene: TRBD1
CDR3 length: 16
clone size: NA
J gene: TRBJ1-2
V gene: TRBV11-2
CDR3 DNA: TGTGCCAGCAGCTTAGATACAGGGGGCTTGGGGTATGGCTACACCTTC
CDR3 protein: CASSLDTGGLGYGYTF